The entry that follows covers one T cell receptor beta chain sequence. There are 13 residues in the CDR3. Germline values: CDR1 MNHEY, CDR2 SVGAGI. After removal of 5 bases from V and 8 bases from J, the junction contained 6 bases not matched to a gene. This entry comes from a study of blood T cell repertoires in COVID-19. Whole-study context: The United States, Italy and Spain supplied acute and convalescent COVID-19 samples. PBMCs, B-cell-depleted T cells, or T cells provided the cDNA or gDNA that made up the material.

Seattle's cohort entered during active infection and was followed longitudinally. Authors' processing steps: Reference gene primer amplification in the assay estimated nucleated cell counts. Data came from immunoSEQ multiplex PCR; TCRdb stores just in-frame clones and leaves some out. V, J and clone size are those of that table, while D and trimming were read from the DNA. The data contain about 280,000 clones, 70% to 90% of them singletons. The chain has TRBV6-5 and TRBJ1-2, with 9 positions matching TRBD1. This receptor was obtained from a woman in her seventies with COVID-19, enrolled during active disease. Sequencing was carried out using peripheral blood. The CDR3 is CASSPRQGGGYTF. DNA for the CDR3: TGTGCCAGCAGTCCTCGACAGGGGGGCGGCTACACCTTC.